Below are 16 T cell receptor beta chains sequenced from a single sample in a study of T cells in Graves' hyperthyroidism and ophthalmopathy. The investigators amplified TCR beta CDR3 regions from RNA transcripts. The study used the HTBI primer set for a first-round RT-PCR of the TCR CDR3. TCRdb itself ran the multiplex PCR reads through MiXCR, one entry per CDR3 protein. The sample consists of 300,000 to 500,000 distinct CDR3 sequences, about an eighth of them appearing once. Sequenced sample: blood. The origin of the receptors is a man aged 45 to 65 with Graves' ophthalmopathy.

J is TRBJ2-7 and V is TRBV15; a possible D gene is TRBD2 (5 bases). CDR3 length: 15 residues. Looked up from germline, CDR1 is LNHNV and CDR2 is YYDKDF (reference sequence). V dropped 0 bases and J dropped 1 base, with 10 bases sitting between them. The CDR3 spells CATSRDMSGSYEQYF. CDR3 bases: TGTGCCACCAGCAGAGATATGAGCGGATCCTACGAGCAGTACTTC.

The rearrangement links TRBV5-1 to TRBJ2-1; no definite D call. Germline values: CDR1 SGHRS, CDR2 YFSETQ. V gave up 4 bases and J gave up 8 bases, with 13 bases separating them. The CDR3 contains 13 residues. The CDR3 DNA follows: TGCGCCAGCAGCCCTGCTCAGGTGGATGAGCAGTTCTTC. This codes for CASSPAQVDEQFF. Full variable domain (missing parts from reference TRBV5-1 and TRBJ2-1): KAGVTQTPRYLIKTRGQQVTLSCSPISGHRSVSWYQQTPGQGLQFLFEYFSETQRNKGNFPGRFSGRQFSNSRSEMNVSTLELGDSALYLCASSPAQVDEQFFGPGTRLTVL.

This rearrangement joins TRBV10-1 to TRBJ2-7; 7 nucleotides match TRBD1. J gave up 8 bases and V 5 bases, and 9 bases lay outside the gene matches. Germline CDR1 reads WNHNN; CDR2 reads SYGVQD (reference sequence). The CDR3 loop spans 13 amino acids. The CDR3 reads CASSTGTAAQQYF. The CDR3 region has the DNA TGCGCCAGCAGTACCGGGACAGCCGCCCAGCAGTACTTC.

This clonotype was found a few times. The V gene is TRBV7-9, the J gene TRBJ2-7, with 15 nucleotides matching TRBD2. Germline V gene lookup returns CDR1 SEHNR and CDR2 FQNEAQ (reference sequence). J gave up 7 bases and V 4 bases, and 5 bases lay outside the gene matches. This CDR3 comprises 15 residues. CDR3: CASSSGLAGGGEQYF. Written as DNA, the CDR3 is TGTGCCAGCAGCTCGGGACTAGCGGGAGGTGGGGAGCAGTACTTC.

The chain carries TRBV20-1 and TRBJ2-5, with 16 positions matching TRBD2. The CDR3 is 17 amino acids. Per the germline V gene, CDR1 is DFQATT and CDR2 is SNEGSKA (reference sequence). The V segment lost 3 bases and the J segment 9 bases; nucleotides outside the gene matches: 13. In DNA form, the CDR3 reads TGCAGTGCTAGTGGGACTAGCGGGAGGGCCGAGCGCGAGGCCCAGTACTTC. Translation: CSASGTSGRAEREAQYF.

Ten or more counts support this clonotype. This chain joins TRBV6-1 and TRBJ1-2; 10 bases match TRBD1. With 4 bases clipped from V and 4 bases from J, the junction kept 6 bases outside the gene matches. The CDR3 is made up of 15 amino acids. The germline CDR1 and CDR2 sequences are MNHNS and SASEGT. CDR3 bases: TGTGCCAGCAGTGCGACAGGGGGCTATGGCTATGGCTACACCTTC. Amino acids: CASSATGGYGYGYTF.

This clonotype has more than one count but fewer than ten. V gene TRBV24-1 combines with J gene TRBJ2-2; TRBD1 might be the D (6 bases). V dropped 12 bases and J dropped 5 bases, with 15 bases sitting between them. The CDR3 is 13 amino acids. CDR1 KGHDR and CDR2 SFDVKD come from the germline V gene. CDR3 protein: CASQGFRTGELFF. The DNA of the CDR3 is TGTGCCTCCCAGGGGTTCCGGACCGGGGAGCTGTTTTTT.

V gene TRBV7-9 combines with J gene TRBJ2-3, with 9 bases lining up with TRBD1. Losses at the gene ends were 1 base for V and 4 bases for J; bases not matched to a gene: 3. Germline assignment: CDR1 SEHNR and CDR2 FQNEAQ (reference sequence). There are 15 residues in the CDR3. The CDR3 region is CASSLVTGGSDTQYF. In DNA, the CDR3 is TGTGCCAGCAGCTTAGTGACAGGGGGATCAGATACGCAGTATTTT.

This clonotype was counted a few times. A much larger clone lies one base from this, so it may be a read error. Likely a read error: the CDR3 ends without its conserved phenylalanine or tryptophan. V gene TRBV3-1 combines with J gene TRBJ1-1, with TRBD1 matching 9 bases. CDR1 and CDR2 from the germline V gene are LGHDT and YNNKEL (reference sequence). The CDR3 covers 14 residues. J was trimmed by 5 bases and V by 1 base; bases with no gene match: 2. Here the CDR3 DNA reads TGTGCCAGCAGCCAAGTACAGGGGGCAACTGAAGCTTTCCTT. This gives the protein CASSQVQGATEAFL.

The V call is TRBV29-1, the J call TRBJ2-5; 9 bases map to TRBD2. The V gene end was trimmed by 5 bases and the J gene end by 4 bases; junction bases not matched to a gene: 11. This CDR3 is 15 amino acids long. Germline V gene data show CDR1 as SQVTM and CDR2 as ANQGSEA. The CDR3 sequence: CSVLWREGPRETQYF. Here the CDR3 DNA reads TGCAGCGTTCTGTGGCGGGAGGGGCCCAGAGAGACCCAGTACTTC.

Concerning this clonotype: A much bigger clone sits one base away, suggesting this may be a read error. The genes are TRBV7-9 and TRBJ2-7, with 9 positions matching TRBD2. The germline gives CDR1 SEHNR, CDR2 FQNEAQ (reference sequence). This CDR3 is 16 amino acids long. V shed 1 base, J shed 0 bases, and the junction held 4 bases outside the gene matches. CDR3 DNA: TGTGCCAGCAGCTTAGGGGGTAGCGGGAGCTCCTACGAGCAGTACTTC. Amino acids: CASSLGGSGSSYEQYF. Combining the CDR3 with reference TRBV7-9 and TRBJ2-7 gives the whole variable domain DTGVSQNPRHKITKRGQNVTFRCDPISEHNRLYWYRQTLGQGPEFLTYFQNEAQLEKSRLLSDRFSAERPKGSFSTLEIQRTEQGDSAMYLCASSLGGSGSSYEQYFGPGTRLTVT.

This sequence joins TRBV30 and TRBJ2-1, with D possibly being TRBD1 or TRBD2 (6 bases each). Per the germline V gene, CDR1 is GTSNPN and CDR2 is SVGIG (reference sequence). Trimming removed 4 bases from V and 15 bases from J, with 19 bases in between. The CDR3 is made up of 12 amino acids. The CDR3 protein is CAWNWGAGHLFF. CDR3 nucleotides: TGTGCCTGGAATTGGGGGGCTGGGCACCTGTTCTTC.

In its sample, this clonotype was seen many times. The chain uses TRBV5-1 and TRBJ1-1; maybe TRBD1 (5 bases). V lost 4 bases and J 4 bases, leaving 11 bases between the germline ends. This CDR3 region has 13 residues. Germline lookup yields CDR1 SGHRS and CDR2 YFSETQ. CDR3 coding DNA: TGCGCCAGCAGCCCGCGCAGGGCCACTGAAGCTTTCTTT. Protein sequence: CASSPRRATEAFF.

Only one count was recorded for this clonotype. Because it lacks the conserved phenylalanine or tryptophan at the end, this CDR3 is likely a read error. The genes are TRBV19 and TRBJ2-1, with a possible D match to TRBD2 (6 bases). The CDR3 contains 16 residues. The germline V gene has CDR1 LNHDA and CDR2 SQIVND (reference sequence). Deletions cut 5 bases from V and 5 bases from J, with 19 bases between. The CDR3 region has the DNA TGTGCCAGTAGTTGGGACCGGGACTTCCGAGACAATGAGCAGTTCCTC. This translates into CASSWDRDFRDNEQFL.

This clonotype was seen only a few times. This chain connects TRBV6-1 to TRBJ1-2; D is ambiguous. Germline CDR1 is MNHNS and CDR2 is SASEGT. The CDR3 covers 13 residues. V was clipped by 0 bases and J by 2 bases, with 4 bases between them. The CDR3 protein is CASSEAHNYGYTF. In DNA, the CDR3 is TGTGCCAGCAGTGAAGCCCACAACTATGGCTACACCTTC.

The table lists this clonotype with many counts. The chain recombines TRBV12-3 or TRBV12-4 with TRBJ1-5; maybe TRBD1 (5 bases). The CDR3 has 17 residues. Trimming removed 2 bases from V and 6 bases from J, with 20 bases in between. The CDR3 nucleotides are TGTGCCAGCAGTTTAACGACAGTGGGCGCGCCGGTTCAGCCCCAGCATTTT. Its translation is CASSLTTVGAPVQPQHF.